The 26 T cell receptor beta chains listed next were all sequenced from one sample in a study of a mutant IDH1 vaccine in newly diagnosed glioma. These TCRs' antigens remain unknown. The sample's time point: week 35, safety follow-up. Doses of 300 ug of mutant IDH1 20-mer peptide were given with topical imiquimod. Produced via immunoSEQ multiplex PCR; TCRdb's table is partial and in-frame only. The sample lists 35,000 to 50,000 clones; 85% to 95% were seen once. The sample here was PBMCs, taken from a glioma patient whose treatment included an IDH1 peptide vaccine. These receptors were obtained from a middle-aged man with glioma.

J is TRBJ2-1 and V is TRBV30; perhaps D is TRBD1 or TRBD2 (7 bases each). The V gene's germline CDR1 is GTSNPN and CDR2 SVGIG (reference sequence). Trimming removed 4 bases at V and 1 base at J, with 14 bases between. This CDR3 is built from 15 residues. CDR3 sequence reads: CAWNYQGGSYNEQFF. CDR3 DNA: TGTGCCTGGAACTACCAGGGGGGGTCCTACAATGAGCAGTTCTTC.

This chain uses TRBV5-5 with TRBJ1-3, with D tentatively TRBD1 (6 bases). V dropped 4 bases and J dropped 9 bases, with 20 bases sitting between them. Germline V gene data show CDR1 as SGHKS and CDR2 as YYEKEE (reference sequence). This CDR3 is 15 amino acids long. CDR3: CASSPDRTVTGTIYF. Here the CDR3 DNA reads TGTGCCAGCAGCCCCGACCGGACAGTGACGGGCACCATATATTTT.

The chain combines TRBV11-2 with TRBJ1-5; 7 nucleotides agree with TRBD1. Per the germline V gene, CDR1 is SGHAT and CDR2 is FQNNGV. Trimming cost V 5 bases and J 0 bases; bases outside gene matches: 13. This CDR3 has 18 residues. CDR3 nucleotide sequence: TGTGCCAGCAGCCGTCTGGGACGGGACAGCGATAGCAATCAGCCCCAGCATTTT. Translated, it gives CASSRLGRDSDSNQPQHF.

This sequence joins TRBV18 and TRBJ1-1; D uncertain. V gave up 11 bases and J gave up 0 bases, with 13 bases separating them. Germline V gene lookup returns CDR1 KGHSH and CDR2 LQKENI. This CDR3 comprises 13 residues. The CDR3 loop is CAGRGNMNTEAFF. The DNA for the CDR3 is TGTGCCGGCCGTGGGAACATGAACACTGAAGCTTTCTTT.

J is TRBJ1-3 and V is TRBV7-8; D may be TRBD1 (5 bases). The V and J ends lost 6 bases and 2 bases respectively, with 11 bases between them. The CDR3 covers 14 residues. From germline, CDR1 is SGHVS and CDR2 FQNEAQ. CDR3 loop: CASSFRGTGNTIYF. CDR3 in DNA: TGTGCCAGCAGTTTTAGGGGAACTGGAAACACCATATATTTT. The full variable domain, rest sourced from reference TRBV7-8 and TRBJ1-3, is GAGVSQSPRYKVAKRGQDVALRCDPISGHVSLFWYQQALGQGPEFLTYFQNEAQLDKSGLPSDRFFAERPEGSVSTLKIQRTQQEDSAVYLCASSFRGTGNTIYFGEGSWLTVV.

The count of this clone is one. V and J are TRBV28 and TRBJ1-5, with a possible D match to TRBD1 (6 bases). Germline V CDR1 and CDR2: MDHEN, SYDVKM. CDR3 length: 15 residues. V lost 1 base, J lost 9 bases, and 16 bases lay in between. The CDR3, as DNA: TGTGCCAGCAGTTTATCGTTGGACAGACTTCGGCCCCAGCATTTT. Translated, it gives CASSLSLDRLRPQHF.

This clone occurred once. This chain joins TRBV4-3 and TRBJ2-2; tentatively, D is TRBD2 (5 bases). The V gene's germline CDR1 is LGHNA and CDR2 YSLEER. The V end was cut by 0 bases, the J end by 7 bases, with 15 bases between. The CDR3 is made up of 16 amino acids. CDR3 nucleotide sequence: TGCGCCAGCAGCCAAGATGTCACCGGGGTCCGCGGGGAGCTGTTTTTT. Its protein is CASSQDVTGVRGELFF.

This rearrangement joins TRBV7-9 to TRBJ2-7, with D hard to call. Deletions cut 4 bases from V and 7 bases from J, with 11 bases between. CDR1 is SEHNR and CDR2 is FQNEAQ in the germline V gene (reference sequence). The CDR3 is 12 residues long. The CDR3 DNA follows: TGTGCCAGCAGCTCCGCCGGGTTAGAGCAGTACTTC. Translating it yields CASSSAGLEQYF.

The rearrangement links TRBV4-3 to TRBJ1-6; D possibly corresponds to TRBD1 (5 bases). The CDR3 loop spans 15 amino acids. Trimming pared 4 bases from V and 7 bases from J, leaving 14 bases between. CDR1 LGHNA and CDR2 YSLEER come from the germline V gene. Written as DNA, the CDR3 is TGCGCCAGCAGCCTCACCAGGGTCGGCAATTCACCCCTCCACTTT. Translated: CASSLTRVGNSPLHF.

V usage is TRBV4-1 and J usage is TRBJ1-5; tentative D call: TRBD1 (5 bases). Trimming removed 1 base at V and 0 bases at J, with 7 bases between. The CDR3 loop spans 15 amino acids. Germline V gives CDR1 MGHRA, CDR2 YSYEKL. CDR3 region: CASSQAQGSNQPQHF. Written as DNA, the CDR3 is TGCGCCAGCAGCCAAGCGCAGGGTAGCAATCAGCCCCAGCATTTT.

The V call is TRBV30, the J call TRBJ1-1; 7 nucleotides line up with TRBD1. V lost 2 bases to trimming and J lost 1 base; unmatched junction nucleotides: 4. The germline V gene encodes CDR1 GTSNPN and CDR2 SVGIG (reference sequence). The CDR3 totals 14 residues. The CDR3 sequence is CAWSTGTANTEAFF. The CDR3 DNA sequence: TGTGCCTGGAGTACCGGGACAGCGAACACTGAAGCTTTCTTT.

The chain links TRBV28 to TRBJ1-2, with 7 bases identical to TRBD1. The CDR3 runs to 16 residues. V gave up 4 bases and J gave up 4 bases; unmatched junction bases: 12. CDR1 is MDHEN, CDR2 SYDVKM, per germline. CDR3 bases: TGTGCCAGCAGTTATTCGCGACAGGGATTACCCTATGGCTACACCTTC. Residues: CASSYSRQGLPYGYTF.

Written as DNA, the CDR3 is TGTGCCAGTAGTATAGAACAGGGGGCGTCTTTCTACGAGCAGTACTTC. It yields the protein CASSIEQGASFYEQYF. The genes are TRBV19 and TRBJ2-7, with 9 bases identical to TRBD1. The length of the CDR3 is 16 residues. With V trimmed by 0 bases and J by 3 bases, 6 bases remained unmatched. Germline assignment: CDR1 LNHDA and CDR2 SQIVND (reference sequence).

The chain employs TRBV30 and TRBJ1-1, with 8 positions matching TRBD1. Unmatched junction bases numbered 12, after V lost 3 bases and J lost 3 bases. Germline CDR1 is GTSNPN and CDR2 is SVGIG (reference sequence). This CDR3 is 16 amino acids long. The CDR3 region is CAWRRTGTGTHTEAFF. CDR3 DNA sequence: TGTGCCTGGAGGAGAACCGGGACAGGTACTCACACTGAAGCTTTCTTT.

This chain links TRBV27 with TRBJ2-3, with a possible D match to TRBD1 (5 bases). V lost 7 bases and J lost 1, with 18 bases in between. The CDR3 is made up of 16 amino acids. Germline V lookup: CDR1 MNHEY, CDR2 SMNVEV (reference sequence). The DNA of the CDR3 is TGTGCCAGCAAAACGTGGACAAAGTCCCGCACAGATACGCAGTATTTT. Amino acids: CASKTWTKSRTDTQYF.

This clone was seen a single time. The chain joins TRBV29-1 to TRBJ1-4; a possible D gene is TRBD1 (5 bases). Germline loops: CDR1 SQVTM, CDR2 ANQGSEA. Trimming cost V 7 bases and J 2 bases, with 11 bases left between them. The CDR3 is made up of 13 amino acids. The CDR3 bases are TGCAGCGGGCAGGGAGATACTAATGAAAAACTGTTTTTT. This gives the protein CSGQGDTNEKLFF.

The chain has TRBV6-1 and TRBJ1-2; the D gene is possibly TRBD1 (6 bases). This CDR3 is 11 amino acids long. The germline V gene encodes CDR1 MNHNS and CDR2 SASEGT. The V end was cut by 7 bases, the J end by 5 bases, with 8 bases between. CDR3 in amino acids: CASTTGYGYTF. The CDR3 nucleotides are TGTGCCAGCACAACAGGGTATGGCTACACCTTC.

The chain recombines TRBV6-5 with TRBJ2-1; 11 bases agree with TRBD2. Germline trimming cut 6 bases from V and 5 bases from J; bases unmatched to any gene: 0. Germline V gene lookup returns CDR1 MNHEY and CDR2 SVGAGI. This CDR3 is built from 13 residues. The chain's CDR3 is CASRTSGDNEQFF. DNA for the CDR3: TGTGCCAGCAGGACTAGCGGGGACAATGAGCAGTTCTTC.

V is TRBV6-6 and J is TRBJ1-2, with D possibly being TRBD1 (6 bases). In germline, CDR1 is MNHNY, CDR2 SVGAGI (reference sequence). The V and J ends lost 6 bases and 5 bases respectively, with 13 bases between them. The CDR3 has 13 amino acids. The CDR3 sequence: CASSNRDPYGYTF. CDR3 bases: TGTGCCAGCAGCAACAGGGACCCTTATGGCTACACCTTC.

The chain links TRBV14 to TRBJ1-1; D is ambiguous. V was cut by 5 bases and J by 5 bases, with 15 bases left in between. CDR3 size: 14 residues. CDR1 and CDR2 from the germline V gene are SGHDN and FVKESK. The DNA of the CDR3 is TGTGCCAGCAGCATAATGCCCGGGTTAACTGAAGCTTTCTTT. It specifies CASSIMPGLTEAFF.

This sequence joins TRBV5-1 and TRBJ2-5; maybe TRBD2 (6 bases). Germline loops: CDR1 SGHRS, CDR2 YFSETQ. The V end lost 0 bases, the J end lost 7 bases, and 19 bases lay between the germline ends. CDR3 length: 16 residues. The CDR3 loop is CASSLAGGSSGATQYF. CDR3 sequence (DNA): TGCGCCAGCAGCTTGGCCGGAGGGAGTAGCGGTGCGACCCAGTACTTC. Full variable domain (rest looked up from reference TRBV5-1 and TRBJ2-5): KAGVTQTPRYLIKTRGQQVTLSCSPISGHRSVSWYQQTPGQGLQFLFEYFSETQRNKGNFPGRFSGRQFSNSRSEMNVSTLELGDSALYLCASSLAGGSSGATQYFGPGTRLLVL.

The DNA of the CDR3 is TGTGCCAGCTCCCGTGACTCGGGACAAGGCTACGAGCAGTACTTC. This codes for CASSRDSGQGYEQYF. V usage is TRBV18 and J usage is TRBJ2-7, with a tentative D call TRBD1 (6 bases). The CDR3 loop spans 15 amino acids. CDR1 and CDR2 from the germline V gene are KGHSH and LQKENI. Trimming took 6 bases from V and 3 from J, leaving 18 bases between them.

The rearrangement links TRBV5-6 to TRBJ1-1; 9 bases match TRBD1. Per germline, CDR1 SGHDT and CDR2 YYEEEE. The junction had 4 bases not matched to a gene; V was cut back by 3 bases and J by 4 bases. This CDR3 comprises 14 residues. The CDR3: CASSWGQGVTEAFF. The CDR3 region has the DNA TGTGCCAGCAGCTGGGGACAGGGTGTCACTGAAGCTTTCTTT.

This clone has more than one count but fewer than ten. The CDR3 spells CASSFTGGENYGYTF. The CDR3 coding sequence is TGTGCCAGCAGCTTTACAGGGGGGGAGAACTATGGCTACACCTTC. J is TRBJ1-2 and V is TRBV5-5; 8 nucleotides agree with TRBD1. With V trimmed by 2 bases and J by 2 bases, 5 bases remained unmatched. Germline-derived CDR1 and CDR2 are SGHKS and YYEKEE (reference sequence). The CDR3 is 15 residues long.

The chain links TRBV5-4 to TRBJ1-1; D unclear. CDR3 length equals 12 residues. Germline V CDR1 and CDR2: SGHNT, YYREEE (reference sequence). Deletions cut 1 base from V and 6 bases from J, with 7 bases between. CDR3: CASSLPLSEAFF. CDR3 bases: TGTGCCAGCAGCTTGCCCTTATCTGAAGCTTTCTTT.

This clone showed up just once. The chain links TRBV11-2 to TRBJ1-1, with 7 positions matching TRBD1. The V gene's germline CDR1 is SGHAT and CDR2 FQNNGV. This CDR3 has 16 amino acids. V lost 3 bases, J lost 5 bases, and 12 bases stayed unmatched. This CDR3 reads CASSFEIGTVGTEAFF. CDR3 DNA: TGTGCCAGCAGCTTTGAGATAGGGACAGTGGGAACTGAAGCTTTCTTT.